Here is one T cell receptor beta chain with its context. The antigen is not known. Donors in the study were healthy people who gave bone marrow. Primers included in the PCR were 60 Vbeta and 13 Jbeta primers. Assay used: immunoSEQ multiplex PCR; TCRdb lists only in-frame clones, some missing. The table records about 190,000 clones, around 87% of them present only once. The CDR3 covers 17 residues. These data originate in a study of cytomegalovirus exposure and HLA in healthy donors. Study-level findings and limits: HLA allele associations emerged for about 16,000 TCR beta sequences in a later analysis, at 0.05 false discovery rate.

The TCR sequence derives from a man between 25 and 39 years old in good health and CMV-seronegative. Sample: PBMCs. The chain couples TRBV21-1 to TRBJ2-7; the table's D call TRBD2 went unverified against the DNA. TRBV21-1 is flagged as a pseudogene. The DNA of the CDR3 is TGTGCCAGCAGCCGCTACGCTCTGGGGAGCGTCTCCTACGAGCAGTACTTC. Protein: CASSRYALGSVSYEQYF.